Detailed here is one TCR beta chain. This clonotype came up many times. It lacks a known antigen. No per-base quality is available; no much larger clone lies one base away. Taken from cysteine to phenylalanine, the CDR3 has 16 residues. The sequence is cut down to CDR3 DNA, 48 bases in frame from base 1. As encoded in the germline V gene, CDR1 is MGHRA while CDR2 is YSYEKL. The germline V and J ends show losses of 1 base and 3 bases respectively, and no gene match explains 6 bases of the junction. The data were obtained in a study of T cells in Graves' hyperthyroidism and ophthalmopathy (dated by TCRdb to about 2019). In the study overall: Peripheral blood was collected at initial diagnosis, before any treatment. For training and testing, the 100 or so patients in the discovery cohort were randomly divided in a 7:3 ratio. To identify distinguishing TCR V-J signatures, a discovery cohort of about 95 patients was used, comprising some 43 with Graves' ophthalmopathy and 57 with stable Graves' hyperthyroidism. The study also compared thyroid tissue and blood T-cell repertoires from about six Graves' hyperthyroidism patients. After blood sampling, hyperthyroidism patients were treated with methimazole at a starting dose of 30 mg daily, and ophthalmopathy patients were treated with high-dose intravenous methylprednisolone. Prospective prediction of ophthalmopathy was tested in an independent validation cohort of 18 to 20 hyperthyroidism patients and 17 patients who later progressed to ophthalmopathy. The paper describes TCR Vbeta CDR3 sequencing of 140 or so peripheral blood samples, made up of fewer than 50 ophthalmopathy patients, 70 to 75 hyperthyroidism patients and 17 progressor patients.

Stable Graves' hyperthyroidism was defined as no progression to ophthalmopathy during 18 months of follow-up. The hyperthyroidism patients were between 18 and 65 years old and newly diagnosed, with a disease duration of less than 2 months. The study excluded patients with uncontrolled infections, other autoimmune diseases, pregnancy or lactation. Diagnoses were based on clinical symptoms, serum thyroxine and TRAb, thyroid ultrasound and orbital computed tomography. Ficoll-Paque density gradient centrifugation was used to isolate PBMCs from around 9.1 ml of fresh peripheral blood. Total RNA was extracted with Trizol reagent, and quality was checked on an Agilent 2100 Bioanalyzer. TCR beta CDR3 regions were amplified from RNA transcripts. The first round of RT-PCR for the TCR CDR3 was performed with the HTBI primer set and the Qiagen OneStep RT-PCR kit. The libraries were constructed in a second round of multiplex PCR and then size-selected and purified. Paired-end sequencing of the libraries was performed with 100 bp reads on an Illumina HiSeq2000. Regarding the original processing steps: SOAPnuke was used to process the raw data, with reads discarded if the reads contained adapters or uncalled bases, had a mean Phred below 15, or lacked an exact constant-primer or identifier match. High-quality paired reads were merged with COPE v1.2.5, and unique nucleotide sequences were defined as clonotypes. Clonotypes were aligned to IMGT TRBV, TRBD and TRBJ reference segments using MiTCR v1.1. Only V-J combinations with frequency above 0.0001, covering roughly 99% of repertoires, were analysed. The TCS score was defined as F50 (clonal expansion) divided by E x V (chaos), with BLOSUM62-based TCRdist calculated between CDR3 peptides within each V-J. Welch's t-statistics and random forest reduced fewer than 600 V-J features to some 14, which were used in a naive Bayes classifier (R e1071). TCRdb reprocessed the public reads (quality trimming at Q25 with fastp, clone calling with MiXCR) and kept in-frame beta chains. Each entry merges the rows of one CDR3 protein and shows their most common DNA and genes. Clone size and V and J calls follow TCRdb, not the original study. This sample has some 560,000 distinct CDR3 sequences in its table, and 15% to 17% of those were observed once. The ten largest account for approximately 7% of the sample.

Findings and caveats that apply to the study as a whole: No statistical method was used to fix the sample size in advance, and group allocation was not hidden from the investigators. In validation, the model predicted progression to ophthalmopathy with 55% to 71% sensitivity and over 72% specificity, a median of around six months before onset. A model built on a 13 V-J signature distinguished ophthalmopathy from stable hyperthyroidism, reaching around 90% sensitivity and approximately 83% specificity in cross-validation and 80%/75% in testing. Most expanded thyroid clonotypes (frequency above 0.001) were also detected in blood, a finding suggesting that blood repertoires may reflect thyroid immune responses.

The chain uses TRBV4-1 and TRBJ1-1; TRBD1 aligns with 9 central bases. The sequence came from a woman under 40 with Graves' hyperthyroidism. Specimen: blood. The CDR3 region: CASSQGRTGEYTEAFF. In nucleotide form, the sequence is TGCGCCAGCAGCCAAGGAAGGACAGGGGAGTACACTGAAGCTTTCTTT.